One and the same sample provided the 3 T cell receptor beta chains below, sequenced in a study of post-analysis software for immune sequencing data. Study-wide results and limits: In patients, TRBV5-6, TRBV5-1 and TRBV20-1 belonged to about five TRBV segments found more frequently than in controls.

TCR beta libraries were prepared from cDNA with unique molecular identifiers. TCRdb passed the PCR reads through MiXCR, listing each CDR3 protein once. The data contain 150,000 to 200,000 distinct CDR3 sequences, roughly 31% of them singletons. These TCRs' antigens remain unknown. Material: blood. The source of these receptors is a girl between 5 and 17 years old with multiple sclerosis.

The sample holds many counts of this clonotype. This chain links TRBV5-1 with TRBJ1-6; maybe TRBD1 (5 bases). The CDR3 has 14 residues. Germline assignment: CDR1 SGHRS and CDR2 YFSETQ. The V and J ends lost 3 bases and 10 bases respectively, with 14 bases between them. The CDR3 DNA sequence: TGCGCCAGCAGCTCCAGGGAAGGGGAATCACCCCTCCACTTT. Amino acids: CASSSREGESPLHF.

Concerning this clonotype: The junction and the germline gene differ at one end; a read error may be behind it. The chain joins TRBV7-9 to TRBJ1-2; unclear D gene. The germline gives CDR1 SEHNR, CDR2 FQNEAQ (reference sequence). The CDR3 is 15 amino acids. CDR3 amino acids: CASSLGQASNYDYTF. The CDR3 coding sequence is TGTGCCAGCAGCTTAGGCCAGGCTTCTAACTATGACTACACCTTC.

This clonotype showed up many times. The rearrangement joins TRBV3-1 to TRBJ2-6; D not certain. V was trimmed by 0 bases and J by 4 bases, leaving 10 bases between them. Looked up from germline, CDR1 is LGHDT and CDR2 is YNNKEL (reference sequence). The CDR3 sequence is 16 residues long. The CDR3 here is CASSQDSAAGANVLTF. CDR3 in DNA: TGTGCCAGCAGCCAAGATTCCGCCGCGGGGGCCAACGTCCTGACTTTC.